Listed here are 27 T cell receptor beta chains from one sample, sequenced in a study of blood T cell repertoires in COVID-19. The data were produced by immunoSEQ multiplex PCR, yet TCRdb's version contains in-frame clones alone and is incomplete. Of over 150,000 clones listed, roughly four fifths are singletons. The sample taken for sequencing was peripheral blood. These receptor sequences come from a man at least 80 years old with acute or convalescent COVID-19.

This chain joins TRBV7-8 and TRBJ2-7; D perhaps matches TRBD1 (6 bases). The germline CDR1 and CDR2 sequences are SGHVS and FQNEAQ. This CDR3 spans 13 amino acids. V was trimmed by 4 bases and J by 4 bases, leaving 11 bases between them. DNA for the CDR3: TGTGCCAGCAGCTCATACAGGGTTTACGAGCAGTACGTC. Amino acids: CASSSYRVYEQYV.

The gene calls are TRBV2 and TRBJ2-7; 10 nucleotides match TRBD1. V lost 6 bases and J lost 5; bases outside the gene matches: 7. The germline gives CDR1 SNHLY, CDR2 FYNNEI. The CDR3 runs 14 residues. The CDR3 region has the DNA TGTGCCAGCAGACGGGACAGGGGAGGAGACGAGCAGTACGTC. Translation: CASRRDRGGDEQYV.

Only a few counts were recorded for this clone. This chain connects TRBV28 to TRBJ1-4, with D tentatively TRBD1 (6 bases). Germline CDR1 reads MDHEN; CDR2 reads SYDVKM. The CDR3 runs to 19 residues. Trimming removed 3 bases from V and 4 bases from J, with 24 bases in between. DNA for the CDR3: TGTGCCAGCAGTTTCGTGGAAAGGGGGTTAGGATATCTTAATGAAAAACTGTTTTTT. It encodes CASSFVERGLGYLNEKLFF.

V gene TRBV9 combines with J gene TRBJ2-7, with 11 bases aligning to TRBD2. The CDR3 loop spans 17 amino acids. CDR1 and CDR2 from the germline V gene are SGDLS and YYNGEE. V was pared by 0 bases and J by 1 base, with 6 bases of the junction left unmatched. In nucleotides, the CDR3 is TGTGCCAGCAGCGTAGGACTAGCGGGACAGGAATCCTACGAGCAGTACTTC. This translates into CASSVGLAGQESYEQYF.

In nucleotides, the CDR3 is TGTGCCGGTACTAGCTACCGGGCCAACGTCCTGACTTTC. Translation gives CAGTSYRANVLTF. The rearrangement uses TRBV30 and TRBJ2-6; D possibly corresponds to TRBD2 (6 bases). V shed 8 bases and J shed 5 bases, with 13 bases lying between them. The CDR3 contains 13 residues. The germline gives CDR1 GTSNPN, CDR2 SVGIG (reference sequence).

The chain is built from TRBV2 and TRBJ2-2, with TRBD1 matching over 9 bases. This CDR3 contains 15 residues. V was pared by 5 bases and J by 4 bases, with 5 bases of the junction left unmatched. The germline V gene encodes CDR1 SNHLY and CDR2 FYNNEI. Written as DNA, the CDR3 is TGTGCCAGCAGTTACAGGGGGCAGGTCACCGGGGAGCTGTTTTTT. This encodes CASSYRGQVTGELFF. The variable domain in full, with the rest retrieved from reference TRBV2 and TRBJ2-2, is EPEVTQTPSHQVTQMGQEVILRCVPISNHLYFYWYRQILGQKVEFLVSFYNNEISEKSEIFDDQFSVERPDGSNFTLKIRSTKLEDSAMYFCASSYRGQVTGELFFGEGSRLTVL.

The chain uses TRBV7-8 and TRBJ2-7; D not resolved. Germline V CDR1 and CDR2: SGHVS, FQNEAQ. The V and J ends lost 5 bases and 6 bases respectively, with 8 bases between them. CDR3 length equals 11 residues. The CDR3, as DNA: TGTGCCAGCAGCCCACCGGGCGAGCAGTACTTC. Protein sequence: CASSPPGEQYF.

The chain is built from TRBV6-5 and TRBJ2-7; perhaps TRBD1 as D (5 bases). V was shortened by 5 bases and J by 6 bases, with 11 bases between the two germline ends. The CDR3 contains 12 residues. The germline CDR1 and CDR2 sequences are MNHEY and SVGAGI. The CDR3 coding sequence is TGTGCCAGCAGTCAGGTCAGGGTCGAGCAGTACGTC. Its protein is CASSQVRVEQYV.

V gene TRBV27 combines with J gene TRBJ2-7; 7 bases are shared with TRBD1. Germline V gene data show CDR1 as MNHEY and CDR2 as SMNVEV (reference sequence). V lost 7 bases, J lost 6 bases, and 15 bases stayed unmatched. The CDR3 is 15 residues long. The CDR3, as DNA: TGTGCCAGCACCTACGATTTTAGGGGGCAAGGCGAGCAGTACTTC. Its protein product is CASTYDFRGQGEQYF.

This clone was observed a handful of times. This rearrangement joins TRBV13 to TRBJ1-4, with D perhaps matching TRBD1 (6 bases). There are 16 residues in the CDR3. Deletions cut 5 bases from V and 1 base from J, with 14 bases between. Germline V gives CDR1 PRHDT, CDR2 FYEKMQ (reference sequence). The CDR3 coding sequence is TGTGCCAGCAGCCGGGGCGGGGGGCTAACTAATGAAAAACTGTTTTTT. Protein sequence: CASSRGGGLTNEKLFF.

V gene TRBV19 combines with J gene TRBJ1-2; TRBD1 is a possible D gene (6 bases). This CDR3 comprises 15 residues. Germline V lookup: CDR1 LNHDA, CDR2 SQIVND (reference sequence). V was shortened by 7 bases and J by 3 bases, with 18 bases between the two germline ends. CDR3 loop: CASIPGGGLDYGYTF. Here the CDR3 DNA reads TGTGCCAGTATCCCGGGGGGGGGCCTTGACTATGGCTACACCTTC.

J is TRBJ2-5 and V is TRBV19; a possible D gene is TRBD2 (6 bases). The germline V gene encodes CDR1 LNHDA and CDR2 SQIVND (reference sequence). The CDR3 covers 14 residues. The V end lost 0 bases, the J end lost 5 bases, and 10 bases lay between the germline ends. This chain's CDR3 is CASSIEPGRETQYF. CDR3 in DNA: TGTGCCAGTAGTATAGAACCAGGGAGGGAGACCCAGTACTTC.

This chain connects TRBV15 to TRBJ2-5; 14 bases line up with TRBD2. V shed 2 bases, J shed 7 bases, and the junction held 3 bases outside the gene matches. Per germline, CDR1 LNHNV and CDR2 YYDKDF (reference sequence). The CDR3 is 15 amino acids. The CDR3 region has the DNA TGTGCCACCAGCAGAACTGGGACTAGCGGGGGGACCCAGTACTTC. It translates to CATSRTGTSGGTQYF.

J is TRBJ1-5 and V is TRBV7-2; D possibly corresponds to TRBD1 (6 bases). With 0 bases removed from V and 5 bases from J, the gap between germline ends came to 14 bases. The CDR3 contains 16 residues. Germline loops: CDR1 SGHTA, CDR2 FQGNSA. In DNA, the CDR3 is TGTGCCAGCAGCTTAGCAAGCCAGGGGTCTTATCAGCCCCAGCATTTT. Protein sequence: CASSLASQGSYQPQHF. The entire variable domain, with the rest obtained from reference TRBV7-2 and TRBJ1-5, is as follows: GAGVSQSPSNKVTEKGKDVELRCDPISGHTALYWYRQSLGQGLEFLIYFQGNSAPDKSGLPSDRFSAERTGGSVSTLTIQRTQQEDSAVYLCASSLASQGSYQPQHFGDGTRLSIL.

This rearrangement joins TRBV6-5 to TRBJ2-2, with D perhaps matching TRBD1 (6 bases). Trimming pared 2 bases from V and 2 bases from J, leaving 6 bases between. Per germline, CDR1 MNHEY and CDR2 SVGAGI. This CDR3 has 14 amino acids. CDR3 nucleotides: TGTGCCAGCAGTTACGGGGGCAACACCGGGGAGCTGTTTTTT. Protein: CASSYGGNTGELFF.

V and J are TRBV29-1 and TRBJ1-5, with D unclear. V gave up 4 bases and J gave up 2 bases, with 9 bases separating them. CDR1 is SQVTM and CDR2 is ANQGSEA in the germline V gene. This CDR3 is built from 13 residues. CDR3 sequence: CSVASSGNQPQHF. The CDR3 coding sequence is TGCAGCGTTGCGAGCTCCGGCAATCAGCCCCAGCATTTT.

The CDR3 sequence is CASSLSTGGVFVAEAFF. In DNA form, the CDR3 reads TGTGCCAGCAGCTTAAGTACAGGGGGCGTATTTGTCGCTGAAGCTTTCTTT. The rearrangement links TRBV7-2 to TRBJ1-1; TRBD1 matches 9 bases. The CDR3 loop spans 17 amino acids. Trimming cost V 2 bases and J 6 bases; bases outside gene matches: 13. Germline V gene lookup returns CDR1 SGHTA and CDR2 FQGNSA.

The chain joins TRBV12-3 or TRBV12-4 to TRBJ1-1; D is unclear. The CDR3 covers 13 residues. Trimming stripped 4 bases from V and 2 bases from J, with 8 bases between. DNA for the CDR3: TGTGCCAGCAGTTATACAGTAAACACTGAAGCTTTCTTT. Protein product: CASSYTVNTEAFF.

In this sample, this clone turned up a few times. This chain joins TRBV6-5 and TRBJ1-1; D is perhaps TRBD1 (5 bases). V shed 6 bases and J shed 3 bases, with 17 bases lying between them. From germline, CDR1 is MNHEY and CDR2 SVGAGI. The CDR3 has 15 residues. The CDR3 spells CASSLYGGADTEAFF. The DNA for the CDR3 is TGTGCCAGCAGCCTGTACGGAGGGGCGGACACTGAAGCTTTCTTT.

The gene calls are TRBV6-5 and TRBJ1-2, with D unclear. This CDR3 has 15 amino acids. Germline assignment: CDR1 MNHEY and CDR2 SVGAGI. The germline V and J ends were trimmed by 0 bases and 4 bases, with 12 bases remaining between them. CDR3 sequence (DNA): TGTGCCAGCAGTTACTCTCTTTCCGGGAGCTATGGCTACACCTTC. It codes for CASSYSLSGSYGYTF.

The chain recombines TRBV11-3 with TRBJ2-2, with 7 positions matching TRBD1. V shed 5 bases and J 8 bases; nucleotides not matched to a gene: 8. CDR1 is SGHNT, CDR2 YENEEA, per germline. This CDR3 region has 14 residues. The CDR3 loop reads CASSVGQSYGELFF. CDR3 coding DNA: TGTGCCAGCAGCGTGGGACAGTCATATGGGGAGCTGTTTTTT.

In this sample, this clone turned up many times. The chain couples TRBV5-1 to TRBJ2-7, with D maybe TRBD1 (6 bases). The CDR3 sequence is 14 residues long. V dropped 2 bases and J dropped 2 bases, with 11 bases sitting between them. The germline CDR1 and CDR2 sequences are SGHRS and YFSETQ. Here the CDR3 DNA reads TGCGCCAGCAGCTTCGACAGGCAAGCCTACGAGCAGTACTTC. Residues: CASSFDRQAYEQYF.

V gene TRBV6-5 combines with J gene TRBJ1-6; 9 bases fit TRBD1. There are 14 residues in the CDR3. J gave up 6 bases and V 5 bases, and 2 bases lay outside the gene matches. Germline loops: CDR1 MNHEY, CDR2 SVGAGI. CDR3 sequence reads: CASSTGGGNSPLHF. The CDR3 DNA reads as TGTGCCAGCAGTACAGGGGGCGGTAATTCACCCCTCCACTTT.

The rearrangement uses TRBV6-5 and TRBJ1-6, with D perhaps TRBD1 (5 bases). This CDR3 region has 13 residues. V lost 6 bases and J lost 3, with 6 bases in between. Germline V gene lookup returns CDR1 MNHEY and CDR2 SVGAGI. The CDR3 is CASRGHYNSPLHF. The CDR3 nucleotides are TGTGCCAGCAGGGGGCACTATAATTCACCCCTCCACTTT.

The chain links TRBV10-3 to TRBJ1-2; TRBD1 agrees at 10 bases. Germline V gene sequence: CDR1 ENHRY, CDR2 SYGVKD. With 4 bases clipped from V and 5 bases from J, the junction kept 4 bases outside the gene matches. CDR3 length: 14 amino acids. CDR3 in DNA: TGTGCCATCAGTGGGGGACAGGGGATTTATGGCTACACCTTC. Translating it yields CAISGGQGIYGYTF.

In this sample, this clone turned up a few times. The chain joins TRBV6-2 or TRBV6-3 to TRBJ1-1; 8 nucleotides agree with TRBD1. V lost 6 bases and J lost 1; bases outside the gene matches: 4. The CDR3 contains 14 residues. Germline V gene data show CDR1 as MNHEY and CDR2 as SVGEGT. CDR3 nucleotides: TGTGCCAGCAGCCCAGGGGGCGCGAACACTGAAGCTTTCTTT. It translates to CASSPGGANTEAFF.

The chain couples TRBV24-1 to TRBJ2-5; 8 bases line up with TRBD1. Per germline, CDR1 KGHDR and CDR2 SFDVKD. CDR3 length equals 18 residues. Germline trimming cut 3 bases from V and 1 base from J; bases unmatched to any gene: 12. DNA of the CDR3: TGTGCCACCAGTGATACCGGACAGGGTTATAGGGTCCAAGAGACCCAGTACTTC. Amino acid sequence: CATSDTGQGYRVQETQYF.